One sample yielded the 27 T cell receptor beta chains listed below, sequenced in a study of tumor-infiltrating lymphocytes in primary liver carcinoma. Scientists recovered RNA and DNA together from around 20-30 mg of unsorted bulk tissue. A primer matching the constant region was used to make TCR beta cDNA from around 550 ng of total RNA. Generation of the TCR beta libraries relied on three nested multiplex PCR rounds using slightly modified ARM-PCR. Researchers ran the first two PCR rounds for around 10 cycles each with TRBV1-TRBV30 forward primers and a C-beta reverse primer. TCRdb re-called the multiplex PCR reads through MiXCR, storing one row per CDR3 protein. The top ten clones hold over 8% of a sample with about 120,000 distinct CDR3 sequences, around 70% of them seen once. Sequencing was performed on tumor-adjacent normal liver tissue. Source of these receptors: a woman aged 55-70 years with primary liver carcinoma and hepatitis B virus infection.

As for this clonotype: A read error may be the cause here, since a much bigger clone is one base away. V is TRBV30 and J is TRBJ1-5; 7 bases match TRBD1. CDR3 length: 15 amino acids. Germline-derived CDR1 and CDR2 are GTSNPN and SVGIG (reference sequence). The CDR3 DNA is TGTGCCTGGAGTGAGGGGACAGTCAGCAATCAGTCCCAGCATTTT. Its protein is CAWSEGTVSNQSQHF.

The chain's CDR3 is CASRLWVTNTEAFF. CDR3 in DNA: TGTGCCAGTAGGTTATGGGTTACGAACACTGAAGCTTTCTTT. V and J are TRBV11-2 and TRBJ1-1, with D unclear. CDR3 length: 14 residues. Germline values: CDR1 SGHAT, CDR2 FQNNGV. The V gene lost 9 bases and the J gene lost 1 base, with 15 bases spanning the gap.

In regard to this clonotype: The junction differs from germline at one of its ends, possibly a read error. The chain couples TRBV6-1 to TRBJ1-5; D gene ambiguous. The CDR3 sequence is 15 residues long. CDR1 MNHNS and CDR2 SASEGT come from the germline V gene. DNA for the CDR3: TGTACCAGCAGTGAAGACGGAGGGAGCAATCAGCCCCAACATTTT. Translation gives CTSSEDGGSNQPQHF.

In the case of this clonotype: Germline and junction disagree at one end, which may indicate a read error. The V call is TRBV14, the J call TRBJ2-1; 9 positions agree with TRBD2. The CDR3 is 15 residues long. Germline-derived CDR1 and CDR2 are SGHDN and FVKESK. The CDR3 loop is CASCALGLATGEQFF. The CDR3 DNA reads TGTGCCAGCTGCGCCCTGGGACTAGCCACCGGTGAGCAATTCTTC.

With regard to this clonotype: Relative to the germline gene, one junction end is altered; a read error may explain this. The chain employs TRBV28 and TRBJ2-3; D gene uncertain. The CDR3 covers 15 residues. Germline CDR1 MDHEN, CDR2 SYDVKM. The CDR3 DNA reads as TGTGCCAGCAGTTTTGGTGGGCTCAGCACAGACACGCAGTATTTT. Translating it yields CASSFGGLSTDTQYF.

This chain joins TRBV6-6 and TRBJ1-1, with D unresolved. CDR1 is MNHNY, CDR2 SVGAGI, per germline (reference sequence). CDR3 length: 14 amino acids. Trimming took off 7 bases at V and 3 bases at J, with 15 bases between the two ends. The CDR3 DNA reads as TGTGCCAGCATTGGAGGTGGTGTAGACACTGAAGCTTTCTTT. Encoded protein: CASIGGGVDTEAFF.

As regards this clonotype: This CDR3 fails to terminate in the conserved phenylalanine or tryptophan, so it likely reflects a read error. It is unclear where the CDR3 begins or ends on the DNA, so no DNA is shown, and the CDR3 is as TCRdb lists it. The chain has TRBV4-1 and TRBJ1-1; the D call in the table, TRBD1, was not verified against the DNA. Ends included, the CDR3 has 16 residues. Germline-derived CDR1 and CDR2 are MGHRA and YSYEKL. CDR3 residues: CASSQGPGSGYTEASS.

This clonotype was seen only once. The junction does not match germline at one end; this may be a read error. CDR3 sequence (DNA): TGTGCCAGCAAGTCAGGACTAGCGGGAGGGCCGCGCTACAAGCAGTACTTC. Translation: CASKSGLAGGPRYKQYF. The chain recombines TRBV2 with TRBJ2-7, with TRBD2 matching 15 bases. Germline lookup yields CDR1 SNHLY and CDR2 FYNNEI. This CDR3 region has 17 residues.

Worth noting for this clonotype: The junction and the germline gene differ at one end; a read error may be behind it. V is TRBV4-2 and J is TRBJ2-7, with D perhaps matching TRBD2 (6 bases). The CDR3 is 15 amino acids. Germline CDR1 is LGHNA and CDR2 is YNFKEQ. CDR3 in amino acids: CASSQGEAASYKQYF. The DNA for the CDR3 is TGTGCCAGCAGCCAAGGGGAGGCAGCGTCCTACAAGCAGTACTTC.

The CDR3 region has the DNA TGTGCCACCAGTGGGGACAGTGGGCTTGGCGGGGAGCTGTTTTTT. Protein: CATSGDSGLGGELFF. This chain links TRBV24-1 with TRBJ2-2; TRBD1 matches 7 bases. CDR3 length: 15 amino acids. The germline V gene encodes CDR1 KGHDR and CDR2 SFDVKD. The junction had 9 bases not matched to a gene; V was cut back by 5 bases and J by 7 bases.

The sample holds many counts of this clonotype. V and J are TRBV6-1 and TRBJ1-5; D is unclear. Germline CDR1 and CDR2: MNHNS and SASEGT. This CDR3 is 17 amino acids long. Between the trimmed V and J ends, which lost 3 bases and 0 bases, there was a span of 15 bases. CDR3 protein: CASSDFGSESSNQPQHF. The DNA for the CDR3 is TGTGCCAGCAGTGATTTCGGGTCAGAAAGTAGCAATCAGCCCCAGCATTTT.

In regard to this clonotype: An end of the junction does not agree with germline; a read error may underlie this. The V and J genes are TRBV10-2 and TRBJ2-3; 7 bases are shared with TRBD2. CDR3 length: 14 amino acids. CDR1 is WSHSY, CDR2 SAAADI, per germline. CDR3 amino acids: CASSTLASTDTRYF. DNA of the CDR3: TGCGCCAGCAGTACACTAGCGAGCACAGATACGCGGTATTTT.

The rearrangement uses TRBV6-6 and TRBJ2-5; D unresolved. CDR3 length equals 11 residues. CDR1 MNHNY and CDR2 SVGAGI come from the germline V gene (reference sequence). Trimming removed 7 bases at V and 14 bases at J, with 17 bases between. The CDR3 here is CASNVTVHQYF. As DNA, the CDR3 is TGTGCCAGCAATGTAACGGTTCACCAATACTTC.

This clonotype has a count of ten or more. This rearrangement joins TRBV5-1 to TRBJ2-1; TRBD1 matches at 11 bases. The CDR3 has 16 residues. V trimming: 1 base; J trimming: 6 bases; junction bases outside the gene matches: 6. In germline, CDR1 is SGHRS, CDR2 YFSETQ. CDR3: CASSLWAGTGGNEQFF. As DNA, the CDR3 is TGCGCCAGCAGCTTGTGGGCCGGGACAGGGGGCAATGAGCAGTTCTTC. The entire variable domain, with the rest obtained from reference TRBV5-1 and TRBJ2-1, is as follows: KAGVTQTPRYLIKTRGQQVTLSCSPISGHRSVSWYQQTPGQGLQFLFEYFSETQRNKGNFPGRFSGRQFSNSRSEMNVSTLELGDSALYLCASSLWAGTGGNEQFFGPGTRLTVL.

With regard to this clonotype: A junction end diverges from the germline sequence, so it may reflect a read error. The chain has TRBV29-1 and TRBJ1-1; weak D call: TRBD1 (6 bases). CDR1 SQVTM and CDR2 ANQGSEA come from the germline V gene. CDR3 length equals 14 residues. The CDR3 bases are TGTAGCGTTAGGGGGGGACGATCAGGAGCTGAAGCTTTCTTT. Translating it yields CSVRGGRSGAEAFF.

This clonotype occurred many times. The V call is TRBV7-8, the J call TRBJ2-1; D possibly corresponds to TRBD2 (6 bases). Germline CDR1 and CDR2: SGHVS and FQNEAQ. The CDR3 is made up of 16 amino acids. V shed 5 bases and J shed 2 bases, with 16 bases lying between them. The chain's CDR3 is CASSGVRRLAYNEQFF. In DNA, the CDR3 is TGTGCCAGCAGCGGGGTTCGGAGACTAGCCTACAATGAGCAGTTCTTC.

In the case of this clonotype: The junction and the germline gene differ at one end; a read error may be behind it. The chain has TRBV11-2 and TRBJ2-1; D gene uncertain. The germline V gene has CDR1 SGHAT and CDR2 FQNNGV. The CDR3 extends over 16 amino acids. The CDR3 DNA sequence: TGTGCCAGCAGCCCCCGAGTAGCTGGAACCTACAATAAGCAGTTCTTC. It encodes CASSPRVAGTYNKQFF. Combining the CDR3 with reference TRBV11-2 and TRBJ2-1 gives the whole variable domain EAGVAQSPRYKIIEKRQSVAFWCNPISGHATLYWYQQILGQGPKLLIQFQNNGVVDDSQLPKDRFSAERLKGVDSTLKIQPAKLEDSAVYLCASSPRVAGTYNKQFFGPGTRLTVL.

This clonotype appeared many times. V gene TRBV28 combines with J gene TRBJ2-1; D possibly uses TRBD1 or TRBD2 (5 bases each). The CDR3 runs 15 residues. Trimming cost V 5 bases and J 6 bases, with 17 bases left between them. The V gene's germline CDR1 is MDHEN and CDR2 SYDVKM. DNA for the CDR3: TGTGCCAGCAGTCCGGAGAGGGGATTTATCAATGAGCAGTTCTTC. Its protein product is CASSPERGFINEQFF.

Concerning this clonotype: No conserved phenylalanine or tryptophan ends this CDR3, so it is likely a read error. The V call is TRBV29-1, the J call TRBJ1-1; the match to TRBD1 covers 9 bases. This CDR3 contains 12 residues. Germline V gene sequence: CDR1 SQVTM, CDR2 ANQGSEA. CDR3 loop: CSGDRDGPEAFY. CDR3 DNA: TGCAGTGGGGACAGGGACGGTCCTGAAGCTTTCTAT.

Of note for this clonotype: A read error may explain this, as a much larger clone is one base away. The CDR3 protein is CASSEARRTGAFF. In DNA form, the CDR3 reads TGTGCCAGCAGTGAAGCTCGGCGCACTGGAGCTTTCTTT. The chain links TRBV6-1 to TRBJ1-1; D is undetermined. The CDR3 is 13 residues long. CDR1 MNHNS and CDR2 SASEGT come from the germline V gene.

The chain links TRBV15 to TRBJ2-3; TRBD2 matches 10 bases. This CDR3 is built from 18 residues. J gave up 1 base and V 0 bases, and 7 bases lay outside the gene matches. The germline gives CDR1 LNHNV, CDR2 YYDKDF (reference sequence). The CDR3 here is CATSREVASGRRTDTQYF. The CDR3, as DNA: TGTGCCACCAGCAGAGAGGTGGCTAGCGGGAGACGCACAGATACGCAGTATTTT.

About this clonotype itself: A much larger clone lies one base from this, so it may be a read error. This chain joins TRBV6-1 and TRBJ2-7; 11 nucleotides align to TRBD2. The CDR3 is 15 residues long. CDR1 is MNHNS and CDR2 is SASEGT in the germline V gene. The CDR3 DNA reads TGTGCCAGCAGTGCCCATACTAGCGGGAGTTTCGAGCAGTGCTTC. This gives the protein CASSAHTSGSFEQCF.

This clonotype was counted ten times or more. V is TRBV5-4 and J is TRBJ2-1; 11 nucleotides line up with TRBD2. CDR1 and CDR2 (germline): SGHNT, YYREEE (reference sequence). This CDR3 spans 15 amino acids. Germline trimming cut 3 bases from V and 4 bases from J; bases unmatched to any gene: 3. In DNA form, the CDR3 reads TGTGCCAGCAGCTCCGGGACTAGCGGATACAATGAGCAGTTCTTC. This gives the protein CASSSGTSGYNEQFF. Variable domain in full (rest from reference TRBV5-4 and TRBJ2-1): ETGVTQSPTHLIKTRGQQVTLRCSSQSGHNTVSWYQQALGQGPQFIFQYYREEENGRGNFPPRFSGLQFPNYSSELNVNALELDDSALYLCASSSGTSGYNEQFFGPGTRLTVL.

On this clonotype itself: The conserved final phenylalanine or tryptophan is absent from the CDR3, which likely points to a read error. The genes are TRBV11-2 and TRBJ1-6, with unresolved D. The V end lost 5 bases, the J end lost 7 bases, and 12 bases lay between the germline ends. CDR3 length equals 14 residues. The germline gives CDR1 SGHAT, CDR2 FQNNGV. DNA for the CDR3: TGTGCCAGCAGCGAGTTTCGGTCGAATTCACCCCTCCACTCT. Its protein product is CASSEFRSNSPLHS.

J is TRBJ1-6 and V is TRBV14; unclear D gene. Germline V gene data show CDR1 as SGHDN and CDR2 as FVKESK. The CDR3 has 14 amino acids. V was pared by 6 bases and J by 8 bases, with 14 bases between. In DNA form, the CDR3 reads TGTGCCAGCAGTGAAGGACGGGAGGATTCACCCCTCCACTTT. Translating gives CASSEGREDSPLHF.

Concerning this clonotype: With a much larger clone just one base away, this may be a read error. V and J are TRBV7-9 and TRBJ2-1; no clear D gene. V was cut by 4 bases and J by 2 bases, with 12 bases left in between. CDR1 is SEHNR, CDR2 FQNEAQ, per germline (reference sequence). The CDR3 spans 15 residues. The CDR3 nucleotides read TGTGCCAGCAGCTCGCGACATGGGGCCTACAATGAGCAGTTCTTC. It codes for CASSSRHGAYNEQFF. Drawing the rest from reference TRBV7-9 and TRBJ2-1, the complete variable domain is DTGVSQNPRHKITKRGQNVTFRCDPISEHNRLYWYRQTLGQGPEFLTYFQNEAQLEKSRLLSDRFSAERPKGSFSTLEIQRTEQGDSAMYLCASSSRHGAYNEQFFGPGTRLTVL.

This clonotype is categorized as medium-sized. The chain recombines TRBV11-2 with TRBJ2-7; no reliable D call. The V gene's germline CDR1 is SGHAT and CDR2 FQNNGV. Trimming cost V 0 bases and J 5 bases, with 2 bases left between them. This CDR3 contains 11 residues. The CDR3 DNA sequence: TGTGCCAGCAGCTTAGACCACGAGCAGTACTTC. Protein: CASSLDHEQYF.